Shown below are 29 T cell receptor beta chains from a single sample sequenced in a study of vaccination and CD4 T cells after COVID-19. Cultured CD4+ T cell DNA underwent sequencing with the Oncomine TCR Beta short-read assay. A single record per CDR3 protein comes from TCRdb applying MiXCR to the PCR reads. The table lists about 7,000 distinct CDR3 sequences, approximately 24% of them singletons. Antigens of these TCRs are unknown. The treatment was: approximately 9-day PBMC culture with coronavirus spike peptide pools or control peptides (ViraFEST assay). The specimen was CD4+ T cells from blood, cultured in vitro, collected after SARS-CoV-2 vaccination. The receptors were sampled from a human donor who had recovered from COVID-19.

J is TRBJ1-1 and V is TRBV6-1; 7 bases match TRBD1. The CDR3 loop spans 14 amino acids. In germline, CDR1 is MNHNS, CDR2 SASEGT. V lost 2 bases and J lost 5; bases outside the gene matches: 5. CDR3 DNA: TGTGCCAGCAGTGAAAAGGCAGGGGGGACTGAAGCTTTCTTT. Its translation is CASSEKAGGTEAFF.

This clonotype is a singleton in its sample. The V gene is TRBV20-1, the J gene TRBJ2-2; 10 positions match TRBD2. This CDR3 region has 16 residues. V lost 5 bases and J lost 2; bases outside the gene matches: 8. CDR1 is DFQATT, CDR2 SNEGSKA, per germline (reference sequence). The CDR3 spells CSAYRAGGPNTGELFF. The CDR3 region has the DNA TGCAGTGCTTACCGAGCGGGGGGGCCTAACACCGGGGAGCTGTTTTTT.

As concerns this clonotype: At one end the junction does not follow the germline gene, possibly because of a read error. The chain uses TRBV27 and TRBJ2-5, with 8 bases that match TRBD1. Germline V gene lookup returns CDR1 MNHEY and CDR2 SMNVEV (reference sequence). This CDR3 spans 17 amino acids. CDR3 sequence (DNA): TGTGCCAGCAGAAAAGGGGGACGTGGACAGGGCCGAGAGACCCAGTGCTTC. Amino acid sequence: CASRKGGRGQGRETQCF.

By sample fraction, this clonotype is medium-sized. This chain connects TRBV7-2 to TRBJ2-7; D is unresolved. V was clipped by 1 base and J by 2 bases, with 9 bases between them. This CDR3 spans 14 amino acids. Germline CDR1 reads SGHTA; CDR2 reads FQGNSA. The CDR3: CASSLGVTAYEQYF. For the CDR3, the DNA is TGTGCCAGCAGCTTAGGGGTCACGGCCTACGAGCAGTACTTC.

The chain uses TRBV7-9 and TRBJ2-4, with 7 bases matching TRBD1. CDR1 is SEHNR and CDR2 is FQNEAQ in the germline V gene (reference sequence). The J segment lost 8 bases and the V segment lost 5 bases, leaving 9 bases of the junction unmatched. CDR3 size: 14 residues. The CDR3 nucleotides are TGTGCCAGCAGCCCAGAAAGACAGGGTCACATTCAGTACTTC. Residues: CASSPERQGHIQYF.

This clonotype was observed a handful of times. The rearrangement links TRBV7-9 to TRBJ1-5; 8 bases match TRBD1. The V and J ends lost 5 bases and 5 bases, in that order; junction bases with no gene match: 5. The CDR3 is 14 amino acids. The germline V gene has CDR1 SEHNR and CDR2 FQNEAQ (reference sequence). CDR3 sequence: CASSPGQGYQPQHF. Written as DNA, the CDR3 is TGTGCCAGCAGCCCCGGACAGGGCTATCAGCCCCAGCATTTT.

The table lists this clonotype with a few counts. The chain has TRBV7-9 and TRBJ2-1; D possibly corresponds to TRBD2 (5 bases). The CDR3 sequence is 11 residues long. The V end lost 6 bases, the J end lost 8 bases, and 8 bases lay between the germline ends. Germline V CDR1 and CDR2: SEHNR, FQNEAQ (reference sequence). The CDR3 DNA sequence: TGTGCCAGCAGGGAGGTGGATGAGCAGTTCTTC. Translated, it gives CASREVDEQFF.

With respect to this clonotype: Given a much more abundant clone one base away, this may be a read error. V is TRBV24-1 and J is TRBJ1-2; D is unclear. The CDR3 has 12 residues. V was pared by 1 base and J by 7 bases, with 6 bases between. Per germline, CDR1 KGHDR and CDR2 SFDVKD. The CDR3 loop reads CATSDFEGGYTF. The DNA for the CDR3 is TGTGCCACCAGTGATTTCGAGGGTGGCTACACCTTC.

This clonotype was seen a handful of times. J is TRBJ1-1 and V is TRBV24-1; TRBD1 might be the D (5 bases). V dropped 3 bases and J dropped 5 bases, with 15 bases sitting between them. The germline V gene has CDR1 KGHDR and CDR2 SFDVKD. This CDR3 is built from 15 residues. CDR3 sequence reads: CATSDVRGPGTEAFF. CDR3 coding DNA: TGTGCCACCAGTGATGTCCGGGGCCCGGGGACTGAAGCTTTCTTT.

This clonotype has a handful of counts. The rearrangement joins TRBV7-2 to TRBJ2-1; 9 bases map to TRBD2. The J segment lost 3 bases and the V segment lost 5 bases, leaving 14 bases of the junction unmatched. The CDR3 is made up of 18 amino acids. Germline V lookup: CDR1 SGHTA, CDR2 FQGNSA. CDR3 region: CASSPSHLAGRHYNEQFF. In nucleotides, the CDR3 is TGTGCCAGCAGCCCCTCCCATCTAGCGGGACGTCACTACAATGAGCAGTTCTTC.

CDR3 loop: CASRLTSGGAYEQYF. The CDR3 coding sequence is TGTGCCAGCAGACTCACTAGCGGGGGAGCCTACGAGCAGTACTTC. V is TRBV5-6 and J is TRBJ2-7; 11 bases are shared with TRBD2. The CDR3 has 15 amino acids. Germline assignment: CDR1 SGHDT and CDR2 YYEEEE. With 5 bases clipped from V and 2 bases from J, the junction kept 6 bases outside the gene matches.

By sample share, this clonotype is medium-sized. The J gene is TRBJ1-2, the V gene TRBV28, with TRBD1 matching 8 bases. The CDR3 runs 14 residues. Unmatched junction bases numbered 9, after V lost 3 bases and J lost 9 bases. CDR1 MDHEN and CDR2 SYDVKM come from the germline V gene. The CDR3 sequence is CASSLRGGTGRYTF. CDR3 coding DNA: TGTGCCAGCAGTTTGCGGGGGGGGACAGGACGCTACACCTTC.

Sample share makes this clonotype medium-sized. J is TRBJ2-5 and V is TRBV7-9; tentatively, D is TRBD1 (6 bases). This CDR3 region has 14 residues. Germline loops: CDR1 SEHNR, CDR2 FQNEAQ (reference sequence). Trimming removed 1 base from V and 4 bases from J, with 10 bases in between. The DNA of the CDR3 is TGTGCCAGCAGCTTAGATTTCAGGGGAGAGACCCAGTACTTC. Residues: CASSLDFRGETQYF. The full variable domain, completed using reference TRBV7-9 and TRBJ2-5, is DTGVSQNPRHKITKRGQNVTFRCDPISEHNRLYWYRQTLGQGPEFLTYFQNEAQLEKSRLLSDRFSAERPKGSFSTLEIQRTEQGDSAMYLCASSLDFRGETQYFGPGTRLLVL.

The chain's CDR3 is CASSFRTGGSQPQHF. The CDR3 nucleotides read TGTGCCAGCAGTTTCCGGACAGGGGGGAGTCAGCCCCAGCATTTT. The V gene is TRBV28, the J gene TRBJ1-5; the match to TRBD1 covers 10 bases. V lost 3 bases and J lost 6; bases outside the gene matches: 5. Germline CDR1 reads MDHEN; CDR2 reads SYDVKM. CDR3 size: 15 residues. Looking up the rest from reference TRBV28 and TRBJ1-5 gives the full variable domain: DVKVTQSSRYLVKRTGEKVFLECVQDMDHENMFWYRQDPGLGLRLIYFSYDVKMKEKGDIPEGYSVSREKKERFSLILESASTNQTSMYLCASSFRTGGSQPQHFGDGTRLSIL.

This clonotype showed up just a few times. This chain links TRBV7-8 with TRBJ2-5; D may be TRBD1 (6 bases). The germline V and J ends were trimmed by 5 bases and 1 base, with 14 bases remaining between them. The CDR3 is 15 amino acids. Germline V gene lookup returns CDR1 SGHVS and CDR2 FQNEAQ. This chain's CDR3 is CASSPMTGPQETQYF. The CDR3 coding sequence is TGTGCCAGCAGCCCCATGACAGGTCCCCAAGAGACCCAGTACTTC.

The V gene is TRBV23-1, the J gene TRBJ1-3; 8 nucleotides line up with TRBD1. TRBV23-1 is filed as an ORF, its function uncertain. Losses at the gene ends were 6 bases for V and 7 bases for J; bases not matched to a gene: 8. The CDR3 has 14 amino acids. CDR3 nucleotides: TGCGCCAGCAGAACACAGGGGGTACCCAACACCATATATTTT. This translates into CASRTQGVPNTIYF.

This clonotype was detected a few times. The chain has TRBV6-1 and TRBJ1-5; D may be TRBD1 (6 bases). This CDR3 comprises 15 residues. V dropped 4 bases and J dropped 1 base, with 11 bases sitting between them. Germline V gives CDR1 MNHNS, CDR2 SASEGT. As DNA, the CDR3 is TGTGCCAGCAGTGTCGGACAGTTCAGCAATCAGCCCCAGCATTTT. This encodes CASSVGQFSNQPQHF.

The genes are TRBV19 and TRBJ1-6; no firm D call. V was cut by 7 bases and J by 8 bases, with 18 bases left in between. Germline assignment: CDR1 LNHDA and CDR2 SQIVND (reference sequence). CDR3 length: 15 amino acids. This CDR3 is CASTSYGAQDSPLHF. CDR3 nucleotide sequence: TGTGCCAGTACGTCGTACGGCGCCCAAGATTCACCCCTCCACTTT.

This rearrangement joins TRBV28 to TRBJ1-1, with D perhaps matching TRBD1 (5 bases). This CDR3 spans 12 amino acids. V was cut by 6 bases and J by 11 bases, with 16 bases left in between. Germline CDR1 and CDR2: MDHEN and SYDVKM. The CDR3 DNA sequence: TGTGCCAGCAGCTCTCCGCGGGACGGTGCTTTCTTT. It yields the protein CASSSPRDGAFF. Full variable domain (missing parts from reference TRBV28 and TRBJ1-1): DVKVTQSSRYLVKRTGEKVFLECVQDMDHENMFWYRQDPGLGLRLIYFSYDVKMKEKGDIPEGYSVSREKKERFSLILESASTNQTSMYLCASSSPRDGAFFGQGTRLTVV.

CDR3 coding DNA: TGTGCCAGCAGTCAAACACAGGGTGGTGGCACTGAAGCTTTCTTT. Protein: CASSQTQGGGTEAFF. The rearrangement joins TRBV6-1 to TRBJ1-1; the D gene is possibly TRBD1 (6 bases). CDR3 length: 15 residues. The germline V gene encodes CDR1 MNHNS and CDR2 SASEGT. The V and J ends lost 5 bases and 4 bases respectively, with 17 bases between them.

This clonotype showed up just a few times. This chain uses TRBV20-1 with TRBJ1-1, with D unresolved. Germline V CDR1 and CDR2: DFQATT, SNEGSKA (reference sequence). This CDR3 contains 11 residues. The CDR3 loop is CKAGVNTEAFF. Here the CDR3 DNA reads TGCAAGGCTGGTGTGAACACTGAAGCTTTCTTT.

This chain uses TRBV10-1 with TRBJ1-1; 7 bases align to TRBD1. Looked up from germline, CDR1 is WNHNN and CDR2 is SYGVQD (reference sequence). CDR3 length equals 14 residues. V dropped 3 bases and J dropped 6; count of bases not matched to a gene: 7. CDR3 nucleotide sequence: TGCGCCAGCAGTGAAGAGGGACAGCTAGCTGAAGCTTTCTTT. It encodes CASSEEGQLAEAFF.

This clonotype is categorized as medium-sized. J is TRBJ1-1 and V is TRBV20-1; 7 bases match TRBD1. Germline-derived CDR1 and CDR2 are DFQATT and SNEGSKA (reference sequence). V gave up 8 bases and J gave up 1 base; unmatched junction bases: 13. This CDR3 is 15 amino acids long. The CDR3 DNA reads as TGCAGTCCAGGGGGGAGGACACGACAGAACACTGAAGCTTTCTTT. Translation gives CSPGGRTRQNTEAFF.

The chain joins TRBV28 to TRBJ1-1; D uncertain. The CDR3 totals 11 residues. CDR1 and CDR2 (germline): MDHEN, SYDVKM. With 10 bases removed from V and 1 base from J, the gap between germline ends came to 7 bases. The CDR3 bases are TGTGCCACCGAGGGGAACACTGAAGCTTTCTTT. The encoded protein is CATEGNTEAFF.

CDR3 loop: CASRGTVAQPQHF. The CDR3 nucleotides are TGTGCCAGCAGGGGGACAGTCGCTCAGCCCCAGCATTTT. J is TRBJ1-5 and V is TRBV27; 7 nucleotides match TRBD1. V lost 6 bases to trimming and J lost 6 bases; unmatched junction nucleotides: 5. Germline-derived CDR1 and CDR2 are MNHEY and SMNVEV (reference sequence). This CDR3 has 13 residues.

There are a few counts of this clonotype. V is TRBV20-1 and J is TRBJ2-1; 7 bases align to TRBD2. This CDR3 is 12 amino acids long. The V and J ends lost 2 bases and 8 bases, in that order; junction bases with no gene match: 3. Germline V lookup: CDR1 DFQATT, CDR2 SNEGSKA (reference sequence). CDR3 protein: CSARSGVDEQFF. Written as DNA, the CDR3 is TGCAGTGCTAGAAGCGGGGTCGATGAGCAGTTCTTC.

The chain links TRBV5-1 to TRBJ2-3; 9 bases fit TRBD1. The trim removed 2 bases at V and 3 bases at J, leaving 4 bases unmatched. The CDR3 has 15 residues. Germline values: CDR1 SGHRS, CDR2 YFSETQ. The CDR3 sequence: CASSLRQGDTDTQYF. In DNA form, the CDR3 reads TGCGCCAGCAGCTTAAGACAGGGGGATACAGATACGCAGTATTTT.

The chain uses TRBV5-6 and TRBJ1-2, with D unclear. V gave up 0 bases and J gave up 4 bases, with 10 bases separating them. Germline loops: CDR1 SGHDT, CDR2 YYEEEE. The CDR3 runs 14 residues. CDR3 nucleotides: TGTGCCAGCAGCTTGGGGGGTAACCTCTATGGCTACACCTTC. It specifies CASSLGGNLYGYTF.

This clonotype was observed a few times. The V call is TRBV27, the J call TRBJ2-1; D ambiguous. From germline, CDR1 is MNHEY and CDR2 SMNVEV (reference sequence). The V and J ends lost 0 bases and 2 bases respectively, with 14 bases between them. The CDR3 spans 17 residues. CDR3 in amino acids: CASSLSSYSSAYNEQFF. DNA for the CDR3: TGTGCCAGCAGTTTATCGTCCTACAGTTCAGCCTACAATGAGCAGTTCTTC.